Given below is one TCR beta chain in context. This clonotype has only a few counts. Its binding antigen is unknown. Per-base quality was not reported, and no clone a single base away is much larger than it. This sample was taken from a study of T-cell memory formation after mild COVID-19 (dated by TCRdb to the early 2020s). About the study as a whole: TCR sequence clusters from the two donors were found to be largely donor specific. Two young, previously healthy adult volunteers, one female and one male, were included in the cohort. T-cell clones expanding and contracting after mild COVID-19 in two donors were tracked by longitudinal TCRalpha and TCRbeta repertoire sequencing. Study-level results and caveats: Contracting CD4+ clones turned up mainly in the CM and EM memory subsets, whereas EMRA was where CD8+ clones were enriched. The study included only a couple of mild cases, and larger cohorts that include severe cases with pre-infection samples were judged to be necessary. SARS-CoV-2 specificity was not confirmed for the second-wave clones peaking on day 37. Some responding clones were found in pre-infection memory, which suggests that pre-existing cross-reactive memory T cells took part in the SARS-CoV-2 response. Balanced CD4/CD8 phenotypes were observed for clones contracting from day 15 to 85, whereas a bias towards CD4+ was observed for a second wave of clones expanding from day 15 to 37.

PBMCs were isolated by Ficoll-Paque density gradient centrifugation. Relative to germline, V is 2 bases shorter and J is 7 bases shorter, with 18 bases between their ends. CDR1 and CDR2 are read off the germline V gene as MNHEY and SVGEGT. Including the terminal cysteine and phenylalanine, the CDR3 comprises 16 residues. Solely the CDR3 DNA is kept, with 48 bases framed from the first base. Sequenced using an Illumina NovaSeq 6000. cDNA libraries for TCRalpha and TCRbeta were prepared by 5'RACE using constant-segment primers, with sample barcodes and unique molecular identifiers added. RNA was extracted from every sample with Trizol reagent. The libraries were amplified in two PCR steps, and the second step added a second sample barcode and Illumina TruSeq adapters. Sequencing of libraries was performed on an Illumina NovaSeq with 2 x 150 bp paired-end reads. In the authors' own workflow: Demultiplexing of reads and collapsing into UMI-guided consensus sequences were performed with migec v1.2.7. Using mixcr v2.1.11, UMI consensuses were aligned to TRA and TRB V and J templates and then assembled into clonotypes. Expanded or contracted clonotypes were those called significant by both edgeR and NoisET, with noise models trained on biological replicates. edgeR calls used a false discovery rate-adjusted p below 0.01 and a log2 fold-change threshold of 1. As an exploratory analysis of dynamics, max-normalized trajectories of the 1000 most abundant clonotypes were examined by PCA with hierarchical clustering. Separately sequenced CD4+ and CD8+ repertoires were used to assign the CD4 or CD8 phenotype of responding clones. TCRdb ran its own pipeline on the public reads, namely fastp trimming at Q25 and MiXCR clone calling, and kept in-frame beta chains. Each entry is one CDR3 protein sequence, shown with its most common DNA and genes. The V and J calls and clone size are TCRdb's, not the authors'. Present in this sample are under 550,000 distinct CDR3 sequences, about 20% of which were seen just once. Jointly, the top ten make up roughly 21% of the sample.

The rearrangement combines TRBV6-2 or TRBV6-3 with TRBJ1-5; a weak D assignment points to TRBD1 (5 bases agree). The sequenced sample was PBMCs or a T cell subset sorted from them (not recorded which). This clonotype was sampled from a man aged 18 to 35 who had mild COVID-19 (a few samples of this study predate the infection). The sample titles of this study are shuffled in the database, so cell type and time point are left out; the donor was told from shared clones. The CDR3 loop reads CASSYEGTGTRQPQHF. The DNA is TGTGCCAGCAGTTACGAGGGAACGGGGACCAGACAGCCCCAGCATTTT.